The rows below give T cell receptor beta chains drawn from one sample of a study of T cell responses to AZD1222 COVID-19 vaccine. This table comes from immunoSEQ multiplex PCR, and its TCRdb copy is limited to in-frame clones, with some not included. In the table there are roughly 120,000 clones, roughly 92% of which are singletons. Sample: peripheral blood, taken 28 days after the second AZD1222 dose. The receptor set was obtained from an adult who received the AZD1222 COVID-19 vaccine. Each CDR3 is given with its conserved first and last residue. Fields, in order: clone size, J gene, D gene, V gene, CDR3 DNA, CDR3 protein. The D gene is left open where the match is weak. Clone size is not always given. Where it is, it says once, few, many or a class for expanded clones.

-	TRBJ2-7	TRBD2	TRBV27	TGTGCCAGCGGAAGACTAGCGGGAGACTACGAGCAGTACTTC	CASGRLAGDYEQYF
-	TRBJ2-7	-	TRBV29-1	TGCAGCTCCGGGGACTCCGTCTACGAGCAGTACTTC	CSSGDSVYEQYF
-	TRBJ1-5	TRBD1	TRBV28	TGTGCCAGCAGTCTCATGGGACAGGGTATGAATCAGCCCCAGCATTTT	CASSLMGQGMNQPQHF
-	TRBJ2-6	-	TRBV6-5	TGTGCCAGCTTCCAACAGGGCTCTGGGGCCAACGTCCTGACTTTC	CASFQQGSGANVLTF
-	TRBJ2-1	-	TRBV20-1	TGCAGTGCCAGGGGCTACAATGAGCAGTTCTTC	CSARGYNEQFF
-	TRBJ2-7	-	TRBV11-2	TGTGCCAGCAGAAGTGGCTACGAGCAGTACTTC	CASRSGYEQYF
-	TRBJ1-1	-	TRBV19	TGTGCCAGTAGTTTTGGGCGATTGAACACTGAAGCTTTCTTT	CASSFGRLNTEAFF
-	TRBJ2-7	-	TRBV12-5	TGTGCTAGTGGTCCCCGGTCCTCCTACGAGCAGTACTTC	CASGPRSSYEQYF
-	TRBJ1-1	-	TRBV19	TGTGCCAGTAGTTCCCCCCCCGCCGGTACTGAAGCTTTCTTT	CASSSPPAGTEAFF
once	TRBJ2-3	-	TRBV28	TGTGCCAGCAGTAGTTTTCATAGCGGCGCAGATACGCAGTATTTT	CASSSFHSGADTQYF
-	TRBJ2-1	TRBD1	TRBV7-2	TGTGCCAGCAGCATGTGGGGACAGCTGAGCTCCTACAATGAGCAGTTCTTC	CASSMWGQLSSYNEQFF
-	TRBJ2-1	-	TRBV28	TGTGCCAGCGGAGACTCCTCCAATGAGCAGTTCTTC	CASGDSSNEQFF
-	TRBJ2-7	-	TRBV2	TGTGCCAGCAGCCTTTCAGGGGCCCAGTACTTC	CASSLSGAQYF
-	TRBJ1-5	-	TRBV5-6	TGTGCCAGCAGCCTGACACAGGGTGGCCAGCCCCAGCATTTT	CASSLTQGGQPQHF
-	TRBJ2-7	-	TRBV7-8	TGTGCCAGCCAGAAGACGAGTAGCTCCTACGAGCAGTACTTC	CASQKTSSSYEQYF
-	TRBJ1-5	TRBD1	TRBV10-3	TGTGCCATCAGTTCCTCCGGGACAGGGAACAATCAGCCCCAGCATTTT	CAISSSGTGNNQPQHF
-	TRBJ2-7	TRBD1	TRBV19	TGTGCCAGTAGGACCTCGACAGGGCTCTCCTACGAGCAGTACTTC	CASRTSTGLSYEQYF
-	TRBJ2-5	-	TRBV28	TGTGCCAGCACCCCGGGGATACAAGAGACCCAGTACTTC	CASTPGIQETQYF
-	TRBJ2-7	-	TRBV18	TGTGCCAGCTCACCAGAAGTCTCCTACGAGCAGTACTTC	CASSPEVSYEQYF
-	TRBJ2-6	-	TRBV7-6	TGTGCCAGCAGCCAGACAGTTACCGCGAGCTCTGGGGCCAACGTCCTGACTTTC	CASSQTVTASSGANVLTF
-	TRBJ2-7	-	TRBV7-9	TGTGCCAGCAGCTTAGAACTCGGCCTAGGGCCCTACGAGCAGTACTTC	CASSLELGLGPYEQYF
-	TRBJ1-4	TRBD1	TRBV30	TGTGCCTGGAGTGGAGGGGACAGGGGGCAGGATGAAAAACTGTTTTTT	CAWSGGDRGQDEKLFF
-	TRBJ1-3	-	TRBV15	TGTGCCACCAGCAGAGATGGAAACACCATATATTTT	CATSRDGNTIYF
-	TRBJ1-2	-	TRBV28	TGTGCCAGCAGCTCTGACGGCTACTATGGCTACACCTTC	CASSSDGYYGYTF
-	TRBJ1-2	-	TRBV28	TGTGCCACCGGGGCTGGCGAGGGACCCTATGGCTACACCTTC	CATGAGEGPYGYTF
-	TRBJ1-1	-	TRBV4-2	TGTGCCAGCAGCCAAGACTTCACTTTCTTT	CASSQDFTFF
-	TRBJ2-5	TRBD1	TRBV6-5	TGTGCCAGCACAGACAGGGGCTTGAAGACCCAGTACTTC	CASTDRGLKTQYF
-	TRBJ2-1	-	TRBV9	TGTGCCAGCAGCGTAGCTACCCGGGACCGATACAATGAGCAGTTCTTC	CASSVATRDRYNEQFF